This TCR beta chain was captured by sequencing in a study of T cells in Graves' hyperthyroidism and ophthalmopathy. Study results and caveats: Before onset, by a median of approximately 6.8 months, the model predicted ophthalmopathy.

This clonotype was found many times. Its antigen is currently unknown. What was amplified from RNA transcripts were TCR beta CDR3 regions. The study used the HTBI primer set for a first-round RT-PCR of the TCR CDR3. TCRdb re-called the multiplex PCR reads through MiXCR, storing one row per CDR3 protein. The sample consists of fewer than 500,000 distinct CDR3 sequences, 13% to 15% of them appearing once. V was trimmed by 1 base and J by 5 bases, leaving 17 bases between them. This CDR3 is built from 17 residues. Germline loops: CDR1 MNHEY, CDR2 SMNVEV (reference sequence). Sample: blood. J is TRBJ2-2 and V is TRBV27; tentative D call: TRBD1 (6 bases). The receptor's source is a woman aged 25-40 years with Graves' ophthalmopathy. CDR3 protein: CASSLWARGGRTGELFF. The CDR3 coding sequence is TGTGCCAGCAGTTTATGGGCCCGAGGGGGACGGACCGGGGAGCTGTTTTTT.